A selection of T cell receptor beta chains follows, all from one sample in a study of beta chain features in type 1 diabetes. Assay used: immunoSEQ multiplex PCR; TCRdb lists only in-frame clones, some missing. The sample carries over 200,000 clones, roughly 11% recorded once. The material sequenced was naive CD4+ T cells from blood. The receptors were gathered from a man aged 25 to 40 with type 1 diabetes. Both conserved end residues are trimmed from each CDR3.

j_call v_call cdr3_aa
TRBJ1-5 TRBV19 ASSMIPGAQH
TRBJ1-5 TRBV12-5 ASGLVLGQGLQPQH
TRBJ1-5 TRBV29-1 SVGSGTGGNQPQH
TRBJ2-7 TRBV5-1 ASSSSPATLEQY
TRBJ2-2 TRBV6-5 ASSNKRGRLF
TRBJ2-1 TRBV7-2 ASSQYGTSGDEQF
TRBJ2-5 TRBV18 ASSPRQGSGVETQY
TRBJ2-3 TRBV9 ASSVYGGATDTQY
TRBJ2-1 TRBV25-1 ASSGTYRGLAIEQF
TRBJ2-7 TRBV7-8 ASSSGLHEQY
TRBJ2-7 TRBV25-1 ASSAGAYEQY
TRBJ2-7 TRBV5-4 ASSYAGTVAYEQY
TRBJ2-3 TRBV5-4 ASSPTGAGDTQY
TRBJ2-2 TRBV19 ASSRLAGASNTGELF
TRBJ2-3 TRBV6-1 ASTRGGGTDTQY
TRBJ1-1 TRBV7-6 ASSSQGNTEAF
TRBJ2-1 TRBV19 ASSTSGGPNEQF
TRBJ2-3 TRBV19 ASSIMRGTQY
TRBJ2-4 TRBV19 ASSPPSRGAKNIQY
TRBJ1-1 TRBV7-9 ASSSYRGKRTEAF
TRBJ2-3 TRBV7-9 ASSLLAGVSDTQY
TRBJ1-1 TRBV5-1 ASSLGAGGITEAF
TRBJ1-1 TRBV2 ASSVKTEAF
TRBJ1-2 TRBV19 ASSIGIIYGYT
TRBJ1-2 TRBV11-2 ASSMGQLSNYGYT
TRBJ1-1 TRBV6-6 ASGYRNTEAF
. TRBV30 AWSPELWTGGYEQY
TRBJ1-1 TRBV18 ASSSDRSTEAF
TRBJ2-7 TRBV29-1 SATGTGISYFSYEQY
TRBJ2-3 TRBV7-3 ASSLNARGDTQY
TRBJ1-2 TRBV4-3 ASSQDDGLRLGAHGYT
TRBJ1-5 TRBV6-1 ASSPDSSNQPQH
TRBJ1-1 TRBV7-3 ASSEQGNTEAF
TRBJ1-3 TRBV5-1 ASSPRGTTGNTIY
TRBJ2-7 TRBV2 ASKGTAPVVEQY
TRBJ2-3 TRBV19 ASHRTGGLIDTQY
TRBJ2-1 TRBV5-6 ASRGGSYNEQF
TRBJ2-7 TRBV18 ASSPTSGYEQY
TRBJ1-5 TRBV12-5 ASGPGQGGQPQH
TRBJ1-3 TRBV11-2 ASSLDISGNTIY
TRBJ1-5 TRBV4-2 ASSQLGQGGQPQH
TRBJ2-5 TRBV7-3 ASSPRGQGDYQETQY
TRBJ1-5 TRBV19 ACSGINQPQH
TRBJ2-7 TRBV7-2 ASKGQGAYEQY
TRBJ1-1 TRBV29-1 SVEVRVEAF
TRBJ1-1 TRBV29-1 SVDRVGTEAF
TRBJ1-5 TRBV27 ASSLAGQGQPQH
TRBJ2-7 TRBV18 ASSPIRTEYEQY
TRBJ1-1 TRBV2 ASGGSTEAF
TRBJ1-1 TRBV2 ASSAQQGAVITEAF
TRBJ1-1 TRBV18 ASSPLAAWDRGTEAF
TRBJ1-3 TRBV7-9 ASSFSGGLLSGNTIY
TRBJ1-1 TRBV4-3 ASSQVASGNTEAF